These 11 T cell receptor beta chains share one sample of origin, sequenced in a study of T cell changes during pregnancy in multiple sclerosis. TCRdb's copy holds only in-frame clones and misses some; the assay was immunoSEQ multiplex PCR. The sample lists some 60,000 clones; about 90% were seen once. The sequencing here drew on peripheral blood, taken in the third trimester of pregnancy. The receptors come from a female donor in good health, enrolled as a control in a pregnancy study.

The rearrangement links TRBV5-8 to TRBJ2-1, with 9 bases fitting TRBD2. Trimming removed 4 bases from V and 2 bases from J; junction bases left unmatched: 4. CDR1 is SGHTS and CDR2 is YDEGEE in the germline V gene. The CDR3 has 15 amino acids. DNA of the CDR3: TGTGCCAGCAGCCGCGGGGGGGGTACCTACAATGAGCAGTTCTTC. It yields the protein CASSRGGGTYNEQFF.

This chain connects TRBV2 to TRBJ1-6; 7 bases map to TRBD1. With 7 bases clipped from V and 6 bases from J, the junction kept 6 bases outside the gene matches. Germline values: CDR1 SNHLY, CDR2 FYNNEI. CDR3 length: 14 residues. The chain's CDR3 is CASILDRVNSPLHF. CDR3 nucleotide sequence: TGTGCCAGCATATTAGACAGGGTTAATTCACCCCTCCACTTT.

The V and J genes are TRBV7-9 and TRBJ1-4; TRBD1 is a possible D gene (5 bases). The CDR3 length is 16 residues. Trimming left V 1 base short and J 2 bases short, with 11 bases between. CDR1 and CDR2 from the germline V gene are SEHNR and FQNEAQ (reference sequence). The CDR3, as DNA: TGTGCCAGCAGCTTAGATGGGGAGGGGACTAATGAAAAACTGTTTTTT. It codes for CASSLDGEGTNEKLFF.

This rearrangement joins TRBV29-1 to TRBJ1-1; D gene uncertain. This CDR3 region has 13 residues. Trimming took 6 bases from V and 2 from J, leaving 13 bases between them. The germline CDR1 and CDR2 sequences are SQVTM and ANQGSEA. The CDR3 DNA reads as TGCAGCGTCGAACTAGGCACCAACACTGAAGCTTTCTTT. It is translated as CSVELGTNTEAFF. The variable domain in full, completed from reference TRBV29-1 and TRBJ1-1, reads SAVISQKPSRDICQRGTSLTIQCQVDSQVTMMFWYRQQPGQSLTLIATANQGSEATYESGFVIDKFPISRPNLTFSTLTVSNMSPEDSSIYLCSVELGTNTEAFFGQGTRLTVV.

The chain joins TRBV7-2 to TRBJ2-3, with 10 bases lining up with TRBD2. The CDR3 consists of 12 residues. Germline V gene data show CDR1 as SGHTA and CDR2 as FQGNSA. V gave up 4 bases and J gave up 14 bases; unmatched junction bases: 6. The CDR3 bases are TGTGCCAGCAGCTCAAGCGGGGGGGGACTGTATTTT. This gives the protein CASSSSGGGLYF.

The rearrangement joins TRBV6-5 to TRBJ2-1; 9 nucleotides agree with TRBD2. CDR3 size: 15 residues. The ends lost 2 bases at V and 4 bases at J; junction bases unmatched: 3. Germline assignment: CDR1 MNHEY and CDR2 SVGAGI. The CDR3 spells CASSYRAGGYNEQFF. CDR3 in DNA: TGTGCCAGCAGTTACAGGGCGGGAGGGTACAATGAGCAGTTCTTC.

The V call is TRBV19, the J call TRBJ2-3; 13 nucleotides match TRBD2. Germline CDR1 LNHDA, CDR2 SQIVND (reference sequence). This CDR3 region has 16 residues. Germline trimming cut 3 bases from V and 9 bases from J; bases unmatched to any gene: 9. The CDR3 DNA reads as TGTGCCAGTAGTATCTCCGGACTAGCGGGGGATCGAACGCAGTATTTT. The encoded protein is CASSISGLAGDRTQYF.

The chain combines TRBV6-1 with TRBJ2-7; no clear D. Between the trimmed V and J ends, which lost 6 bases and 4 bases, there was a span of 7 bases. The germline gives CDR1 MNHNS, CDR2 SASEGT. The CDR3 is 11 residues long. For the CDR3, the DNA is TGTGCCAGCAGCACAGTATACGAGCAGTACTTC. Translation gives CASSTVYEQYF.

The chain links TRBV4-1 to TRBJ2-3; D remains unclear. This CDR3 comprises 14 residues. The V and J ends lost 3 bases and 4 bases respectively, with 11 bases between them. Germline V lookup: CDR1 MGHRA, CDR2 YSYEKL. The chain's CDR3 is CASSHRSLADTQYF. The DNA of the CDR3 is TGCGCCAGCAGCCACCGGAGTCTCGCAGATACGCAGTATTTT.

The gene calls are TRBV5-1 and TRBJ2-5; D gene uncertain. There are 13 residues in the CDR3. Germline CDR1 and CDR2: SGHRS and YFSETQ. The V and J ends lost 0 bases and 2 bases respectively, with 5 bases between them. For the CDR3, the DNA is TGCGCCAGCAGCTTGGCGGAGCAAGAGACCCAGTACTTC. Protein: CASSLAEQETQYF.

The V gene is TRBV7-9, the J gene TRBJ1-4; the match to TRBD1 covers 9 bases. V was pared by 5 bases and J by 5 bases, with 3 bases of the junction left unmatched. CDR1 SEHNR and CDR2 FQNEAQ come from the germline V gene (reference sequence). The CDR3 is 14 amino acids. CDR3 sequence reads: CASSPGQGNEKLFF. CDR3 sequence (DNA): TGTGCCAGCAGCCCCGGACAGGGGAATGAAAAACTGTTTTTT.